The clone carrying this TCR beta chain was detected ten times or more. Its matching antigen is unknown. The CDR3 runs 15 residues. Trimming removed 8 bases at V and 1 base at J, with 18 bases between. The V gene's germline CDR1 is DFQATT and CDR2 SNEGSKA (reference sequence). This entry comes from a study of T cells in Graves' hyperthyroidism and ophthalmopathy. Study findings and constraints: The model identified upcoming ophthalmopathy a median about 6.5 months ahead of onset.

Researchers took RNA transcripts and amplified the TCR beta CDR3 regions from them. First-round RT-PCR with HTBI primers amplified the TCR CDR3 region. A single record per CDR3 protein comes from TCRdb applying MiXCR to the multiplex PCR reads. This table holds 500,000 to 800,000 distinct CDR3 sequences, approximately 15% found once. The source is a woman in her forties or fifties with Graves' ophthalmopathy. Sequenced input: blood. The chain has TRBV20-1 and TRBJ2-1, with D perhaps TRBD1 (5 bases). The CDR3 reads CSIKRTYSSYNEQFF. The CDR3 DNA follows: TGCAGTATTAAAAGGACATACTCTTCCTACAATGAGCAGTTCTTC.